This TCR beta chain was sequenced during a study of blood T cell repertoires in COVID-19. About the research overall: The study drew acute and convalescent COVID-19 samples from the United States, Italy and Spain.

This CDR3 is built from 14 residues. Looked up from germline, CDR1 is SGHRS and CDR2 is YFSETQ. The V end lost 1 base, the J end lost 0 bases, and 6 bases lay between the germline ends. Per the original data handling: Quantification of nucleated cells was approximated via reference gene primer amplification. The repertoire was sequenced with immunoSEQ multiplex PCR; TCRdb's copy has only in-frame clones and lacks some. Clone size and the V and J calls come from that table; the DNA yielded D and trimming. The table shows tens of thousands of clones, with 80% occurring only once. The receptor was derived from a woman over 75 with acute or convalescent COVID-19. Material for sequencing was peripheral blood. This chain uses TRBV5-1 with TRBJ2-3, with TRBD2 as a possible D gene (6 bases). The CDR3 protein is CASSLSGSTDTQYF. The CDR3 DNA sequence: TGCGCCAGCAGCTTGAGCGGGAGCACAGATACGCAGTATTTT. The variable domain in full, with the rest retrieved from reference TRBV5-1 and TRBJ2-3, is KAGVTQTPRYLIKTRGQQVTLSCSPISGHRSVSWYQQTPGQGLQFLFEYFSETQRNKGNFPGRFSGRQFSNSRSEMNVSTLELGDSALYLCASSLSGSTDTQYFGPGTRLTVL.